The T cell receptor (beta chain) described here comes from a study of T-cell reconstitution after alpha-beta-depleted transplantation in children. This clonotype was detected many times. TCRbeta library construction was performed incorporating unique molecular identifiers. TCRdb reprocessed the PCR reads with MiXCR, giving one entry per CDR3 protein. This table holds approximately 240,000 distinct CDR3 sequences, around 9.7% found once. The CDR3 contains 14 residues. CDR1 and CDR2 from the germline V gene are SGHTA and FQGNSA. The V end lost 5 bases, the J end lost 5 bases, and 15 bases lay between the germline ends.

This sample comprised PBMCs from the stem cell graft donor, obtained from the stem cell graft. This clonotype was obtained from a human donor who donated a stem cell graft to a child with SCID. This chain connects TRBV7-2 to TRBJ1-2; D might be TRBD1 (6 bases). The CDR3 here is CASSQQGGLYGYTF. CDR3 bases: TGTGCCAGCAGCCAACAAGGGGGTTTATATGGCTACACCTTC.